Listed here are 18 T cell receptor beta chains from one sample, sequenced in a study of blood T cells in healthy people across ages. Through a sample-barcoded 5' primer and a J-beta primer mix, a second PCR was run for roughly 7 to 12 cycles. TCRdb recomputed calls from the 5' RACE reads with MiXCR, one row per CDR3 protein. The top ten clones hold around 13% of a sample with roughly 800,000 distinct CDR3 sequences, around 34% of them seen once. Specimen: blood. The receptors shown here come from a man aged 18 to 35 in good health.

This clonotype was seen repeatedly, ten times or more. This chain uses TRBV4-1 with TRBJ2-1, with TRBD1 as a possible D gene (5 bases). The germline V gene encodes CDR1 MGHRA and CDR2 YSYEKL. CDR3 length equals 12 residues. V lost 5 bases to trimming and J lost 7 bases, with 9 bases between them. The CDR3 protein is CASSEQGNEQFF. DNA of the CDR3: TGCGCCAGCAGCGAGCAGGGAAATGAGCAGTTCTTC.

This clonotype was picked up a small number of times. The chain joins TRBV7-2 to TRBJ1-6; 8 bases agree with TRBD1. There are 17 residues in the CDR3. CDR1 is SGHTA, CDR2 FQGNSA, per germline. The junction had 6 bases not matched to a gene; V was cut back by 4 bases and J by 1 base. The CDR3 DNA reads as TGTGCCAGCAGCTCTGGACAGGGACGGTCCTATAATTCACCCCTCCACTTT. Amino acids: CASSSGQGRSYNSPLHF. Filled out from reference TRBV7-2 and TRBJ1-6, the complete variable domain reads GAGVSQSPSNKVTEKGKDVELRCDPISGHTALYWYRQSLGQGLEFLIYFQGNSAPDKSGLPSDRFSAERTGGSVSTLTIQRTQQEDSAVYLCASSSGQGRSYNSPLHFGNGTRLTVT.

This clonotype came up many times. The chain has TRBV7-2 and TRBJ2-7, with a tentative D call TRBD2 (6 bases). Germline CDR1 is SGHTA and CDR2 is FQGNSA. Trimming removed 6 bases from V and 11 bases from J, with 20 bases in between. This CDR3 is built from 13 residues. The CDR3 reads CASSFFGGAREYF. As DNA, the CDR3 is TGTGCCAGCAGTTTTTTCGGGGGAGCTAGGGAGTACTTC.

The chain carries TRBV7-2 and TRBJ1-4; no clear D gene. Trimming removed 5 bases at V and 7 bases at J, with 17 bases between. The germline gives CDR1 SGHTA, CDR2 FQGNSA. The CDR3 is 15 amino acids. In DNA form, the CDR3 reads TGTGCCAGCAGCGCGACGGTCTCGACCGGTGAAAAACTGTTTTTT. Translated, it gives CASSATVSTGEKLFF. Filled out from reference TRBV7-2 and TRBJ1-4, the complete variable domain reads GAGVSQSPSNKVTEKGKDVELRCDPISGHTALYWYRQSLGQGLEFLIYFQGNSAPDKSGLPSDRFSAERTGGSVSTLTIQRTQQEDSAVYLCASSATVSTGEKLFFGSGTQLSVL.

This clonotype appeared many times. This rearrangement joins TRBV29-1 to TRBJ2-5, with D unresolved. V dropped 3 bases and J dropped 0 bases, with 8 bases sitting between them. The CDR3 spans 13 residues. The germline gives CDR1 SQVTM, CDR2 ANQGSEA. CDR3 sequence (DNA): TGCAGCGTTGAGTCCCTGTACCAAGAGACCCAGTACTTC. Its translation is CSVESLYQETQYF.

This clonotype was observed a handful of times. This chain joins TRBV12-3 or TRBV12-4 and TRBJ1-4; D is ambiguous. Trimming removed 8 bases at V and 5 bases at J, with 12 bases between. CDR3 length equals 13 residues. The CDR3 region is CASSGGENEKLFF. CDR3 DNA sequence: TGTGCCAGCTCCGGAGGCGAAAATGAAAAACTGTTTTTT.

This clonotype was seen many times. The chain recombines TRBV12-3 or TRBV12-4 with TRBJ1-2; the D is unclear. The CDR3 is made up of 14 amino acids. V lost 4 bases and J lost 4, with 13 bases in between. The CDR3 sequence: CASSSRKGSYGYTF. The CDR3 DNA is TGTGCCAGCAGTTCCCGAAAGGGTAGCTATGGCTACACCTTC.

This clonotype was observed a few times. The rearrangement uses TRBV9 and TRBJ2-3; no reliable D call. V lost 1 base and J 2 bases, leaving 17 bases between the germline ends. The germline V gene has CDR1 SGDLS and CDR2 YYNGEE. CDR3 length equals 17 residues. For the CDR3, the DNA is TGTGCCAGCAGCGTATCCCCCCTAGTAAGACTCACAGATACGCAGTATTTT. This codes for CASSVSPLVRLTDTQYF.

The table lists this clonotype with a few counts. The V and J genes are TRBV12-3 or TRBV12-4 and TRBJ2-1; D assignment may be TRBD1 or TRBD2 (5 bases each). The CDR3 has 14 residues. The V end was cut by 7 bases, the J end by 7 bases, with 17 bases between. CDR3 DNA sequence: TGTGCCAGCACATTGGGGGTTTCGAGGAATGAGCAGTTCTTC. This codes for CASTLGVSRNEQFF.

This clonotype was counted ten times or more. The rearrangement links TRBV27 to TRBJ1-6; tentatively, D is TRBD1 (5 bases). The CDR3 length is 14 residues. The V end was cut by 8 bases, the J end by 9 bases, with 17 bases between. Germline V gene sequence: CDR1 MNHEY, CDR2 SMNVEV (reference sequence). CDR3: CASAPGGFVSPLHF. The CDR3 DNA follows: TGTGCCAGCGCCCCTGGGGGATTCGTTTCACCCCTCCACTTT.

V gene TRBV4-2 combines with J gene TRBJ1-5; TRBD1 might be the D (6 bases). This CDR3 is built from 15 residues. The V end lost 0 bases, the J end lost 7 bases, and 13 bases lay between the germline ends. Germline loops: CDR1 LGHNA, CDR2 YNFKEQ. In nucleotides, the CDR3 is TGTGCCAGCAGCCAAGAAAACAGGGCAGGGCAGCCCCAGCATTTT. This translates into CASSQENRAGQPQHF.

V is TRBV28 and J is TRBJ2-6; no firm D call. V shed 7 bases and J shed 0 bases, with 10 bases lying between them. The germline gives CDR1 MDHEN, CDR2 SYDVKM. This CDR3 has 15 residues. CDR3 residues: CASTSPYSGANVLTF. In DNA form, the CDR3 reads TGTGCCAGCACTTCACCTTACTCTGGGGCCAACGTCCTGACTTTC.

This chain joins TRBV6-1 and TRBJ1-2; maybe TRBD1 (5 bases). V gave up 8 bases and J gave up 4 bases, with 11 bases separating them. CDR3 length: 12 amino acids. CDR1 and CDR2 from the germline V gene are MNHNS and SASEGT. The CDR3 loop reads CASGATSYGYTF. The CDR3 DNA reads TGTGCCAGCGGGGCGACAAGCTATGGCTACACCTTC.

CDR3 sequence reads: CASSQVAGGNYGYTF. CDR3 DNA sequence: TGCGCCAGCAGCCAAGTAGCAGGGGGCAACTATGGCTACACCTTC. The rearrangement links TRBV4-3 to TRBJ1-2; 8 bases fit TRBD1. The CDR3 spans 15 residues. Losses at the gene ends were 1 base for V and 2 bases for J; bases not matched to a gene: 3. Germline-derived CDR1 and CDR2 are LGHNA and YSLEER.

In the case of this clonotype: Relative to the germline gene, one junction end is altered; a read error may explain this. CDR3 loop: CASSPGTSGGPRTDTRYF. CDR3 sequence (DNA): TGTGCCAGCAGCCCCGGGACTAGCGGGGGACCGCGCACAGATACGCGGTATTTT. The chain carries TRBV9 and TRBJ2-3; 14 nucleotides agree with TRBD2. This CDR3 comprises 18 residues. Germline assignment: CDR1 SGDLS and CDR2 YYNGEE.

This clonotype was counted only a few times. This chain links TRBV25-1 with TRBJ1-1; D gene ambiguous. V was cut by 4 bases and J by 0 bases, with 9 bases left in between. In germline, CDR1 is MGHDK, CDR2 SYGVNS. The CDR3 covers 14 residues. The CDR3 bases are TGTGCCAGCAGTGGTCGATCAGTGAACACTGAAGCTTTCTTT. Protein: CASSGRSVNTEAFF.

The chain is built from TRBV4-1 and TRBJ2-5, with 9 bases fitting TRBD2. Germline V gives CDR1 MGHRA, CDR2 YSYEKL. The CDR3 is 17 residues long. V trimming: 0 bases; J trimming: 1 base; junction bases outside the gene matches: 6. The CDR3 sequence is CASSQDQLAGGQETQYF. The CDR3 DNA follows: TGCGCCAGCAGCCAAGATCAACTAGCGGGTGGCCAAGAGACCCAGTACTTC.

The chain's CDR3 is CSAREPLRGAGGYNEQYF. The CDR3 DNA reads TGCAGTGCTAGAGAGCCCCTCCGAGGGGCGGGGGGCTACAATGAGCAGTACTTC. V and J are TRBV20-1 and TRBJ2-1; 8 bases align to TRBD2. The J call may be in error: the DNA end matches TRBJ2-7 better. The CDR3 extends over 18 amino acids. CDR1 DFQATT and CDR2 SNEGSKA come from the germline V gene (reference sequence).